These 13 T cell receptor beta chains came from one sample sequenced in a study of cytomegalovirus exposure and HLA in healthy donors. The repertoire was sequenced with immunoSEQ multiplex PCR; TCRdb's copy has only in-frame clones and lacks some. The table records some 200,000 clones, over 80% of them present only once. The specimen was PBMCs. All receptors derive from a woman aged 18-30 years in good health and CMV-seronegative.

The rearrangement links TRBV29-1 to TRBJ2-3, with 7 bases matching TRBD1. Germline CDR1 reads SQVTM; CDR2 reads ANQGSEA. V dropped 0 bases and J dropped 2; count of bases not matched to a gene: 8. This CDR3 comprises 16 residues. CDR3 residues: CSVEDRQGDITDTQYF. CDR3 sequence (DNA): TGCAGCGTTGAAGATCGGCAGGGGGATATCACAGATACGCAGTATTTT.

In nucleotides, the CDR3 is TGTGCTAGTGGTTTGGTACCGGCGGTTGAGCAGTTCTTC. Translating gives CASGLVPAVEQFF. V is TRBV12-5 and J is TRBJ2-1; no clear D. Looked up from germline, CDR1 is LGHNT and CDR2 is FRNRAP. This CDR3 spans 13 amino acids. Deletions cut 0 bases from V and 9 bases from J, with 9 bases between.

The V gene is TRBV5-7, the J gene TRBJ1-1; 8 bases match TRBD1. TRBV5-7 is noted as an ORF with a role that remains uncertain. The CDR3 runs 18 residues. Trimming cost V 1 base and J 3 bases; bases outside gene matches: 14. CDR3 sequence: CASSLWGKGQGGDTEAFF. The CDR3 DNA sequence: TGTGCCAGCAGCTTGTGGGGGAAAGGACAGGGTGGCGACACTGAAGCTTTCTTT.

The gene calls are TRBV20-1 and TRBJ1-1; D gene unclear. In germline, CDR1 is DFQATT, CDR2 SNEGSKA (reference sequence). This CDR3 region has 11 residues. V shed 1 base and J shed 9 bases, with 9 bases lying between them. For the CDR3, the DNA is TGCAGTGCTAGAGTTGGAGACCAAGCTTTCTTT. Residues: CSARVGDQAFF.

The chain carries TRBV7-2 and TRBJ2-7; D is uncertain. V was shortened by 3 bases and J by 1 base, with 7 bases between the two germline ends. The germline gives CDR1 SGHTA, CDR2 FQGNSA. The CDR3 spans 13 residues. CDR3 in DNA: TGTGCCAGCAGCTTTTTCCCTTCCTACGAGCAGTACTTC. This encodes CASSFFPSYEQYF.

The count of this clone is one. The chain links TRBV5-1 to TRBJ2-5; possible D gene TRBD1, 5 bases. CDR1 and CDR2 from the germline V gene are SGHRS and YFSETQ. Trimming left V 0 bases short and J 1 base short, with 7 bases between. CDR3 length equals 14 residues. CDR3 protein: CASSLGTRQETQYF. The CDR3 coding sequence is TGCGCCAGCAGCTTGGGGACACGCCAAGAGACCCAGTACTTC.

This clone appeared a single time. The chain joins TRBV5-4 to TRBJ2-1, with 12 bases fitting TRBD2. With 4 bases clipped from V and 6 bases from J, the junction kept 8 bases outside the gene matches. The CDR3 runs 16 residues. The germline gives CDR1 SGHNT, CDR2 YYREEE (reference sequence). The CDR3 loop reads CASSLQTSGGTNEQFF. The CDR3 DNA reads TGTGCCAGCAGCCTCCAGACTAGCGGGGGAACCAATGAGCAGTTCTTC.

This chain links TRBV11-2 with TRBJ1-3, with 8 bases identical to TRBD1. After removal of 3 bases from V and 3 bases from J, the junction contained 10 bases not matched to a gene. The CDR3 loop spans 17 amino acids. Per the germline V gene, CDR1 is SGHAT and CDR2 is FQNNGV. CDR3 region: CASSFGGQGGFGNTIYF. DNA for the CDR3: TGTGCCAGCAGCTTCGGAGGACAGGGAGGATTTGGAAACACCATATATTTT. The whole variable domain, remainder taken from reference TRBV11-2 and TRBJ1-3, is EAGVAQSPRYKIIEKRQSVAFWCNPISGHATLYWYQQILGQGPKLLIQFQNNGVVDDSQLPKDRFSAERLKGVDSTLKIQPAKLEDSAVYLCASSFGGQGGFGNTIYFGEGSWLTVV.

The CDR3 protein is CAITPHFFPYEQYF. CDR3 bases: TGTGCCATCACCCCCCACTTTTTTCCCTACGAGCAGTACTTC. The chain recombines TRBV10-3 with TRBJ2-7; D gene uncertain. V was cut by 7 bases and J by 2 bases, with 15 bases left in between. The CDR3 is 14 amino acids. CDR1 and CDR2 (germline): ENHRY, SYGVKD.

The chain employs TRBV19 and TRBJ1-2, with a weak D call TRBD1 (5 bases). The CDR3 has 18 residues. V was trimmed by 8 bases and J by 6 bases, leaving 31 bases between them. Germline V gene lookup returns CDR1 LNHDA and CDR2 SQIVND (reference sequence). CDR3 sequence reads: CASSPPPGSVIISDGYTF. The CDR3 bases are TGTGCCAGTTCTCCCCCGCCAGGGTCAGTGATTATATCAGATGGCTACACCTTC.

This chain links TRBV7-7 with TRBJ2-7, with 8 bases aligning to TRBD2. Germline V CDR1 and CDR2: SSHAT, FNYEAQ (reference sequence). The CDR3 is 15 amino acids. J lost 2 bases, V lost 5 bases, and 8 bases had no gene match. Here the CDR3 reads CASSPTAGGAYEQYF. DNA of the CDR3: TGTGCCAGCAGCCCAACGGCCGGGGGGGCCTACGAGCAGTACTTC. The full variable domain, with the rest looked up from reference TRBV7-7 and TRBJ2-7, is GAGVSQSPRYKVTKRGQDVTLRCDPISSHATLYWYQQALGQGPEFLTYFNYEAQPDKSGLPSDRFSAERPEGSISTLTIQRTEQRDSAMYRCASSPTAGGAYEQYFGPGTRLTVT.

The J gene is TRBJ1-2, the V gene TRBV11-3; possibly TRBD1 for D (6 bases). There are 13 residues in the CDR3. From germline, CDR1 is SGHNT and CDR2 YENEEA. V lost 0 bases and J 7 bases, leaving 9 bases between the germline ends. The CDR3 here is CASSLEGGLGYTF. In DNA form, the CDR3 reads TGTGCCAGCAGCTTAGAGGGGGGGCTTGGCTACACCTTC.

The rearrangement joins TRBV5-6 to TRBJ2-1; 8 nucleotides align to TRBD1. Germline V gene sequence: CDR1 SGHDT, CDR2 YYEEEE. The V segment lost 4 bases and the J segment 3 bases; nucleotides outside the gene matches: 6. There are 15 residues in the CDR3. The CDR3: CASSPTDRVYNEQFF. The CDR3 DNA sequence: TGTGCCAGCAGCCCGACGGACAGGGTCTACAATGAGCAGTTCTTC. Looking up the rest from reference TRBV5-6 and TRBJ2-1 gives the full variable domain: DAGVTQSPTHLIKTRGQQVTLRCSPKSGHDTVSWYQQALGQGPQFIFQYYEEEERQRGNFPDRFSGHQFPNYSSELNVNALLLGDSALYLCASSPTDRVYNEQFFGPGTRLTVL.